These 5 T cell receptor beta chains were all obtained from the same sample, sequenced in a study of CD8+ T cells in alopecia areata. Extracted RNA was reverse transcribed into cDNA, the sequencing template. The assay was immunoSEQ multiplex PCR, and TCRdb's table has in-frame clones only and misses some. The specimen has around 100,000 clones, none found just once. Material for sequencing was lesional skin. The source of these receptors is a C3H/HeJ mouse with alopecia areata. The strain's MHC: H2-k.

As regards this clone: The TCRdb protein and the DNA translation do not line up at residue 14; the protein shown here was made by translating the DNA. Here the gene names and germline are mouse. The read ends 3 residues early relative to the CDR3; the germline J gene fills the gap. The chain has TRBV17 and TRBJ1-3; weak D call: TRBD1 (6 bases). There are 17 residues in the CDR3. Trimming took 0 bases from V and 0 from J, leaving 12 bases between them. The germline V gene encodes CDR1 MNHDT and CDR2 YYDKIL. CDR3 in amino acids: CASSRDTRTDSGNTLYF. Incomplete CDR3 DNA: TGTGCTAGCAGTAGAGATACCCGGACAGATTCTGGAAATACG. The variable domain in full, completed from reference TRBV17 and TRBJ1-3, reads DTTVKQNPRYKLARVGKPVNLICSQTMNHDTMYWYQKKPNQAPKLLLFYYDKILNREADTFEKFQSSRPNNSFCSLYIGSAGLEYSAMYLCASSRDTRTDSGNTLYFGEGSRLIVV.

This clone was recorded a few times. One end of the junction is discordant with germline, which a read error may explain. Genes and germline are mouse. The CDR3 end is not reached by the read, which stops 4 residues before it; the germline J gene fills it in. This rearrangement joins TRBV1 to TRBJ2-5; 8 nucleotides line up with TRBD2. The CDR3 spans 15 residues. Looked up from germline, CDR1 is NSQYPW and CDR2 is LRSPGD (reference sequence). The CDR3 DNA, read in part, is TGCCCCTGCAGTGCAGATAAGGACTGGGAAGAC. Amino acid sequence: CPCSADKDWED. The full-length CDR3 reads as CPCSADKDWEDTQYF.

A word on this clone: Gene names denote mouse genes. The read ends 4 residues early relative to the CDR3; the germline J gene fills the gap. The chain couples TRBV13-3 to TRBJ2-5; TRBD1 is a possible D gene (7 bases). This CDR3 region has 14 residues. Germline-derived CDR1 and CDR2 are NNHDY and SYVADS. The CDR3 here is CASSDRGREDTQYF. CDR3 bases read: TGTGCCAGCAGTGATAGGGGGCGGGAGGAC.

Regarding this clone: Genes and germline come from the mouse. The CDR3 here is CTCSAWDREHERLFF. The CDR3 DNA, read in part, is TGCACCTGCAGTGCCTGGGACAGGGAGCACGAA. The chain joins TRBV1 to TRBJ1-4; 9 bases map to TRBD1. The read is 4 residues too short to cover the CDR3 end, so that end is filled in from the germline J gene. Trimming at V came to 3 bases and at J to 6 bases, leaving 5 bases not matched to a gene. CDR1 and CDR2 from the germline V gene are NSQYPW and LRSPGD (reference sequence). The length of the CDR3 is 15 residues.

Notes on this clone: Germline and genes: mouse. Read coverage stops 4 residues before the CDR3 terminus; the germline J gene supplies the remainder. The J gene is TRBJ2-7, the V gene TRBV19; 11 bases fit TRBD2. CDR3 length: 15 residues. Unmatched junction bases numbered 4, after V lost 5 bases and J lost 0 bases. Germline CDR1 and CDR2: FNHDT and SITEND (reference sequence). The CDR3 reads CASSDWGGSSYEQYF. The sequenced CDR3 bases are TGTGCCAGCAGCGACTGGGGGGGGAGCTCCTAT.